The clone carrying this T cell receptor beta chain showed up many times. The antigen remains unidentified. Other DNA sequences from this sample encode an identical CDR3 as well. Every one of the donors was a Caucasian adult that lived in Nashville, Tennessee. In germline, CDR1 is SGHRS, CDR2 YFSETQ. The CDR3 is made up of 19 amino acids. Sequencing of unsorted PBMC DNA was carried out using ten immunoSEQ deep assay plates. Authors' data handling: Filtering differed for immunoSEQ, which gave only junction sequences without quality scores. TCRdb's copy holds only in-frame clones and misses some; the assay was immunoSEQ multiplex PCR. The D gene and trimming were derived from the DNA, and the V and J assignments and clone size from that table. This sample yields about half a million clones, of which 81% are seen a single time; 9.5% to 15% belongs to the top ten. The data stem from a study of shared clonotypes between healthy human individuals.

Study results and caveats: Represented genetic and exposure-history diversity was restricted by having few donors.

The rearrangement uses TRBV5-1 and TRBJ2-5; 7 bases fit TRBD1. The J call could be wrong; TRBJ2-7 is a better fit for the DNA end. Sequencing was done on a sample of PBMCs. This sequence was found in a woman in her thirties or forties in good health. Some clones in this sample may be carry-over from other donors' samples. Here the CDR3 DNA reads TGCGCCAGCAGCTTGTCCCGGGACAGACCATCCTTGGCCTCCTACGAGCAGTACTTC. Amino acid sequence: CASSLSRDRPSLASYEQYF.